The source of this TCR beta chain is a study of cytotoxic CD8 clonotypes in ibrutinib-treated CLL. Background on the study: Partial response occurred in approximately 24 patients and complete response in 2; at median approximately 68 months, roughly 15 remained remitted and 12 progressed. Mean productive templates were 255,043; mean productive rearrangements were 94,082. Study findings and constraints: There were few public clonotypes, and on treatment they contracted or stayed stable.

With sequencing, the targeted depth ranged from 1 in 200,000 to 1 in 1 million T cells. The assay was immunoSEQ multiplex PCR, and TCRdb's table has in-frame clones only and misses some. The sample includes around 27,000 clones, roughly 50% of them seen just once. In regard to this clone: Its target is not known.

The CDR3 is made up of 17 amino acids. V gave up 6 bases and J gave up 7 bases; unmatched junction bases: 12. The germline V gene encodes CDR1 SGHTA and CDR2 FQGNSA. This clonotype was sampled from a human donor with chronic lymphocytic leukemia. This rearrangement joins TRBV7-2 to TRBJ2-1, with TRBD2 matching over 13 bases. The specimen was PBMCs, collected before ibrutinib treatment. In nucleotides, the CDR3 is TGTGCCAGCAGTTCCCGACTAGCGGGAGGAGTCTGGAATGAGCAGTTCTTC. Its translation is CASSSRLAGGVWNEQFF.